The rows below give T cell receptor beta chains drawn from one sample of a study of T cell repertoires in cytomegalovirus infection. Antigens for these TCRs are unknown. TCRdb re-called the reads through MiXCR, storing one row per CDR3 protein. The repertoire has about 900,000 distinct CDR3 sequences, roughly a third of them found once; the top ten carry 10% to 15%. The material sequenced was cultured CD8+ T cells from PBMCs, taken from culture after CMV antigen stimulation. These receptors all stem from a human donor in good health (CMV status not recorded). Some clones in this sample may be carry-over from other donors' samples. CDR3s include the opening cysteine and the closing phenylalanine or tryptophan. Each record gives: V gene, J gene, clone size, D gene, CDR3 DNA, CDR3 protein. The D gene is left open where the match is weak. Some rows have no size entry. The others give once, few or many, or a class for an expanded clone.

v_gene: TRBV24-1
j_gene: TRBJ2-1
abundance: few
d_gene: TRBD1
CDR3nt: TGTGCCACCAGTGACCCGGGACAGGGAGCACGGGGTGAGCAGTTCTTC
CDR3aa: CATSDPGQGARGEQFF

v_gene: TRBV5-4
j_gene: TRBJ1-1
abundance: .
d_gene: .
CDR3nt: TGTGCCAGCAGCTATGGACACAAGTTAAGTATGAACACTGAAGCTTTCTTT
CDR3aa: CASSYGHKLSMNTEAFF

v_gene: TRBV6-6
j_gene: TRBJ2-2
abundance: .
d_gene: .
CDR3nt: TGTGCCAGCATTAATGGACAGCTCGCGAACACCGGGGAGCTGTTTTTT
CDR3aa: CASINGQLANTGELFF

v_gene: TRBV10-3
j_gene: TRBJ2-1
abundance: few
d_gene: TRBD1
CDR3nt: TGTGCCATCAGTGACACGGGACAGGGAAATACTGAGCAGTTCTTC
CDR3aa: CAISDTGQGNTEQFF

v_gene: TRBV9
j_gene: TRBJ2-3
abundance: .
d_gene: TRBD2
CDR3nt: TGTGCCAGCAGCGTAGCCGGGGGGGGCCGTATCAAGGATACGCAGTATTTT
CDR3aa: CASSVAGGGRIKDTQYF

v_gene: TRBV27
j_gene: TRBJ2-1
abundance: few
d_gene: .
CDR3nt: TGTGCCACCAGACTTTCCGGGACCTACAATGAGCAGTTCTTC
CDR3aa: CATRLSGTYNEQFF

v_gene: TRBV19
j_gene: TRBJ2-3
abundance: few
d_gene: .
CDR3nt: TGTGCCAGTAGTCGGGCAAAATTAACAGATACGCAGTATTTT
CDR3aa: CASSRAKLTDTQYF

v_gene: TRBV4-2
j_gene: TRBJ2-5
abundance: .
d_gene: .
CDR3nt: TGTGCCAGCAGCCAAGAAGGGTCAGGCACGTACCAAGAGACCCAGTACTTC
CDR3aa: CASSQEGSGTYQETQYF

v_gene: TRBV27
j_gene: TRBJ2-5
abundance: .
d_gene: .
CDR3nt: TGTGCCAGCAGTTTGGTGGGTTTCGAAGAGACCCAGTACTTC
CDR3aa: CASSLVGFEETQYF

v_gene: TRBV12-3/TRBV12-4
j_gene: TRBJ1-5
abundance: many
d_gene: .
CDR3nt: TGTGCCAGCAGAAGAGGGTCCATGGCCCAGCATTTT
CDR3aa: CASRRGSMAQHF

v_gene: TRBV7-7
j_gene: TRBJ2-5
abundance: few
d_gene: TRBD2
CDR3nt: TGTGCTAGCAGCTTATTGCTAGCGGGGGCGCACCAAGAGACCCAGTACTTC
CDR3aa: CASSLLLAGAHQETQYF

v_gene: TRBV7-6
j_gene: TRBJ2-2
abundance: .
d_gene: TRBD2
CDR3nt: TGTGCCAGCAGCCCGCGGACTAGCGGGGGGGCCGGGGAGCTGTTTTTT
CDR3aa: CASSPRTSGGAGELFF

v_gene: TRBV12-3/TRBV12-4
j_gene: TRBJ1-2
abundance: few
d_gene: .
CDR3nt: TGTGCCAGCAGTTTTACCCCCCTGGGCAGGGGTAACTATGGCTACACCTTC
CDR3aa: CASSFTPLGRGNYGYTF

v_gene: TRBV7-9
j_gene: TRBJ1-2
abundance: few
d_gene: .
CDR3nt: TGTGCCAGCAGCTTAGGTGGACAGACCTTTAAGCTCTATGGCTACACCTTC
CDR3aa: CASSLGGQTFKLYGYTF